Below are 2 T cell receptor beta chains sequenced from a single sample in a study of T-cell reconstitution after alpha-beta-depleted transplantation in children. Molecular barcoding with unique molecular identifiers was used for the TCRbeta library. TCRdb fed the PCR reads into MiXCR, producing one record per CDR3 protein. The table shows around 100,000 distinct CDR3 sequences, with approximately 10% occurring only once. Sequenced here: PBMCs, sampled before TCRalphabeta/CD19-depleted stem cell transplant. The origin of the receptors is a boy aged 2 to 10 with acute lymphoblastic leukemia, due to receive a stem cell transplant.

This clonotype has a handful of counts. The V gene is TRBV12-3 or TRBV12-4, the J gene TRBJ2-1; 10 bases fit TRBD2. The CDR3 sequence is 19 residues long. V dropped 3 bases and J dropped 7; count of bases not matched to a gene: 18. CDR3 sequence (DNA): TGTGCCAGCAGTTTCTGGGGGTCGGGACTAGCGAGTAGATCGAATGAGCAGTTCTTC. Translation gives CASSFWGSGLASRSNEQFF.

This clonotype was detected only a few times. The chain combines TRBV5-5 with TRBJ1-2, with D unresolved. The ends were cut back, 4 bases at V and 2 bases at J, with 18 bases in the middle. The CDR3 spans 16 residues. CDR1 SGHKS and CDR2 YYEKEE come from the germline V gene (reference sequence). This CDR3 is CASSTSVGQFNYGYTF. CDR3 sequence (DNA): TGTGCCAGCAGCACCTCAGTCGGGCAGTTCAACTATGGCTACACCTTC.